The rows below give T cell receptor beta chains drawn from one sample of a study of monozygotic twins with inflammatory bowel disease. After re-calling the 5' RACE reads, TCRdb lists one entry per CDR3 protein, DNA absent. The listing records just over 300,000 distinct CDR3 sequences. Sequenced input: blood. These TCRs come from a human donor with ulcerative colitis or Crohn's disease, or a healthy co-twin of an affected twin (not recorded which). The CDR3 runs from the conserved cysteine through the conserved F or W.

len,j_gene,v_gene,CDR3aa
15,TRBJ2-7,TRBV7-8,CASSPSLFLAREQYF
13,TRBJ1-2,TRBV5-1,CASSLSTEYGYTF
14,TRBJ2-7,TRBV5-1,CASSLSSGEKKQYF
11,TRBJ1-2,TRBV5-1,CASSLSGRETF
13,TRBJ1-5,TRBV12-3/TRBV12-4,CASSFEYNQPQHF
14,TRBJ2-7,TRBV4-3,CASSQGSGSYEQYF
15,TRBJ2-3,TRBV11-1,CASSSSDRRTDTQYF
14,TRBJ1-4,TRBV11-2,CASSATGPREKLFF
13,TRBJ2-1,TRBV4-1,CASGWFTGSEQFF
13,TRBJ1-1,TRBV5-1,CASSLELRTEAFF
13,TRBJ1-1,TRBV19,CASKTVANTEAFF
15,TRBJ1-2,TRBV5-1,CASSITGTGGSGYTF
13,TRBJ2-7,TRBV7-8,CAIEQGEPYEQYF
12,TRBJ2-7,TRBV20-1,CSASGTGYEQYF
15,TRBJ2-3,TRBV5-1,CASSLASVNTDTQYF
15,TRBJ2-1,TRBV19,CASSISGAPYNEQFF
14,TRBJ2-7,TRBV12-3/TRBV12-4,CASCRGTDPYEQYF
18,TRBJ2-7,TRBV5-1,CASRPSATVRGSSYEQYF
16,TRBJ2-7,TRBV29-1,CSVGGLAGVLTYEQYF
16,TRBJ2-7,TRBV23-1,CASSHNRGPDIYEQYF
15,TRBJ1-2,TRBV27,CASSSQTGMNYGYTF
17,TRBJ2-2,TRBV5-1,CASSRNGDRAFAGELFF
15,TRBJ2-3,TRBV12-3/TRBV12-4,CASSFWTSSTDTQYF
13,TRBJ2-1,TRBV5-5,CASSFSGGNEQFF
16,TRBJ2-7,TRBV27,CASSLVAGTSGYEQYF
15,TRBJ2-5,TRBV7-2,CASSLGPSGSGTQYF
16,TRBJ2-1,TRBV20-1,CSARVTPLSSYNEQFF
15,TRBJ2-7,TRBV19,CATLNLGAGLKEQYF
15,TRBJ2-7,TRBV3-1,CASSQGGTSVGEQYF
15,TRBJ2-5,TRBV4-1,CASSQEGRERETQYF
15,TRBJ2-2,TRBV7-2,CASSLGTENTGELFF
16,TRBJ1-4,TRBV7-2,CASSLIGGEVNEKLFF
13,TRBJ1-3,TRBV18,CASSQQGQNTIYF
14,TRBJ2-2,TRBV7-6,CASTRGQGHGELFF
18,TRBJ2-1,TRBV12-3/TRBV12-4,CASRVRDRGLAGNNEQFF
16,TRBJ2-2,TRBV24-1,CATSDLGTGRGGELFF
13,TRBJ2-7,TRBV6-2/TRBV6-3,CASSSDFSYEQYF
13,TRBJ1-5,TRBV6-5,CASSPAPNQPQHF
15,TRBJ2-3,TRBV5-6,CASSEDRRYTDTQYF
14,TRBJ1-4,TRBV12-3/TRBV12-4,CASSLGPGTEKLFF